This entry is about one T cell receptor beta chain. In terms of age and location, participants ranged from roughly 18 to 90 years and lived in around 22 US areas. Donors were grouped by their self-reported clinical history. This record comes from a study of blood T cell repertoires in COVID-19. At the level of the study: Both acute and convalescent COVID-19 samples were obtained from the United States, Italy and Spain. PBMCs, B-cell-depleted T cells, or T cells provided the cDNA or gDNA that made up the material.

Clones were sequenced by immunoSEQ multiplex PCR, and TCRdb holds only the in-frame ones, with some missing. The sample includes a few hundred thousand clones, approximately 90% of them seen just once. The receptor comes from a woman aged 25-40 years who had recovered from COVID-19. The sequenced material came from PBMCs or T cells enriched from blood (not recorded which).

CDR3 sequence reads: CASSLKPFGFGGYTF. In DNA, the CDR3 is TGTGCCAGCAGTTTAAAGCCTTTCGGGTTTGGGGGCTACACCTTC. V and J are TRBV28 and TRBJ1-2; D ambiguous. Germline V gives CDR1 MDHEN, CDR2 SYDVKM. The CDR3 is 15 amino acids. The V and J ends lost 2 bases and 8 bases respectively, with 18 bases between them.